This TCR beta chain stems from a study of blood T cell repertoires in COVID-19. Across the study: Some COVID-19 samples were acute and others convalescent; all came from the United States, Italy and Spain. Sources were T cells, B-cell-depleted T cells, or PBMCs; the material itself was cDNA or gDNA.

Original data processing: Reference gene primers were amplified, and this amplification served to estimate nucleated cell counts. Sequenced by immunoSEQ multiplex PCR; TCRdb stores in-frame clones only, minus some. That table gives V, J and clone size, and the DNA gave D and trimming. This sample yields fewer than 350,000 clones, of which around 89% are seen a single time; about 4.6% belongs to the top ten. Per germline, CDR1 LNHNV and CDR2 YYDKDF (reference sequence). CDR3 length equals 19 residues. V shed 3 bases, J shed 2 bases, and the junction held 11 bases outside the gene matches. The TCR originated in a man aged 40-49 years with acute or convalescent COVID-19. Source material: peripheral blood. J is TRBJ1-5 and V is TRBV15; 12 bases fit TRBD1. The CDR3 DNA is TGTGCCACCAGCAGGCGATGGGGACAGGGGGCGATGGGCAATCAGCCCCAGCATTTT. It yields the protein CATSRRWGQGAMGNQPQHF. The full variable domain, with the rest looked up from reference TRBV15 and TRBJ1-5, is DAMVIQNPRYQVTQFGKPVTLSCSQTLNHNVMYWYQQKSSQAPKLLFHYYDKDFNNEADTPDNFQSRRPNTSFCFLDIRSPGLGDTAMYLCATSRRWGQGAMGNQPQHFGDGTRLSIL.